This T cell receptor (beta chain) originates from a study of T cell repertoires in cytomegalovirus infection. This clonotype was observed a handful of times. Antigen unknown. A single record per CDR3 protein comes from TCRdb applying MiXCR to the reads. There are 150,000 or so distinct CDR3 sequences in the sample; about a fifth occur only once, and 25% lies in the top ten. This clonotype was sampled from a human donor in good health (CMV status not recorded). Some clones in this sample may be carry-over from other donors' samples. The sample here was CD8+ T cells from cultured PBMCs, taken from culture after CMV antigen stimulation.

CDR3 in amino acids: CASSPGLAGEQFF. The CDR3 DNA reads as TGTGCCAGCAGCCCGGGACTAGCCGGTGAGCAGTTCTTC. This rearrangement joins TRBV7-8 to TRBJ2-1; 9 bases align to TRBD2. V trimming: 5 bases; J trimming: 9 bases; junction bases outside the gene matches: 5. Germline V gives CDR1 SGHVS, CDR2 FQNEAQ. This CDR3 has 13 residues.